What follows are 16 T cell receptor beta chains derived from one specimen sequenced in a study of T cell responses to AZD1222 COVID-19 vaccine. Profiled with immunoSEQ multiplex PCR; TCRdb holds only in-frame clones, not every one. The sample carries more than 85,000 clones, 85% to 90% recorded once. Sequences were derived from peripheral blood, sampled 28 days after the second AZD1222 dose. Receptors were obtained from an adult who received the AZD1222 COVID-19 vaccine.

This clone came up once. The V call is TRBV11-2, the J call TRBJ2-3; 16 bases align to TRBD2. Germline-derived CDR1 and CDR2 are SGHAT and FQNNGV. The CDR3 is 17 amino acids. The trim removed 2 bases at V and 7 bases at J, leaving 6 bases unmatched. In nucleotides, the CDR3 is TGTGCCAGCAGCTTACAGGGACTAGCGGGAGGGCAAAATACGCAGTATTTT. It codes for CASSLQGLAGGQNTQYF.

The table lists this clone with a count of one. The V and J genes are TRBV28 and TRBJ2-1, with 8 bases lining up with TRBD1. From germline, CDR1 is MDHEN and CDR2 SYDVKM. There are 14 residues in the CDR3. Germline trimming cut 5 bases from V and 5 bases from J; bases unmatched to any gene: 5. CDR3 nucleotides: TGTGCCAGCAGTCCACCGGACAGGGACAATGAGCAGTTCTTC. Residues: CASSPPDRDNEQFF. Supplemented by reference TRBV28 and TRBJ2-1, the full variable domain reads DVKVTQSSRYLVKRTGEKVFLECVQDMDHENMFWYRQDPGLGLRLIYFSYDVKMKEKGDIPEGYSVSREKKERFSLILESASTNQTSMYLCASSPPDRDNEQFFGPGTRLTVL.

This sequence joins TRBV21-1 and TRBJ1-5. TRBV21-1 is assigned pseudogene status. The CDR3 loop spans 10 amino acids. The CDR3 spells CASSPGPQHF. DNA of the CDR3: TGTGCCAGCAGCCCGGGGCCCCAGCATTTT.

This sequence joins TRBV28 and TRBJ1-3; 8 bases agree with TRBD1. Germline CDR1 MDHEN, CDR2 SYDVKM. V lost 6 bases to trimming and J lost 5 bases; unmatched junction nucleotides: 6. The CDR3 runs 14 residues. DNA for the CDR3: TGTGCCAGCAGCGACAGGGGTGTAAGAAACACCATATATTTT. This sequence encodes CASSDRGVRNTIYF.

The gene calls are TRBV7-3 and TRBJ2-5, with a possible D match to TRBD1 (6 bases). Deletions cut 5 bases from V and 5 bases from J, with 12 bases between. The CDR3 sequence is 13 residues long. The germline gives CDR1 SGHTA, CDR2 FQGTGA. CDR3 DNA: TGTGCCAGCAGCCTAGGGGGACGGGAGACCCAGTACTTC. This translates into CASSLGGRETQYF.

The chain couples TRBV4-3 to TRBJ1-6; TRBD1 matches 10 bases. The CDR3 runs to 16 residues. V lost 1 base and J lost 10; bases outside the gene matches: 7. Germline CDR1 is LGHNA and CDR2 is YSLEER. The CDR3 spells CASSQAWGQGNSPLHF. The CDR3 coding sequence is TGCGCCAGCAGCCAAGCATGGGGACAGGGGAACTCACCCCTCCACTTT.

The CDR3 sequence is CASSHPGQANYGYTF. DNA for the CDR3: TGTGCCAGCAGCCACCCGGGACAGGCTAACTATGGCTACACCTTC. This chain joins TRBV7-2 and TRBJ1-2, with TRBD1 matching over 8 bases. The CDR3 runs to 15 residues. The V and J ends lost 5 bases and 0 bases, in that order; junction bases with no gene match: 5. The germline CDR1 and CDR2 sequences are SGHTA and FQGNSA.

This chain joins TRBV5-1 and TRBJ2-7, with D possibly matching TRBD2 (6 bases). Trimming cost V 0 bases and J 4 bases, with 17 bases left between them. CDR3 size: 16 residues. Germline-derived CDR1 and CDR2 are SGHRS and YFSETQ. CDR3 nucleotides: TGCGCCAGCAGCTTGGCCACGGGGGTCGGGCCGTACGAGCAGTACTTC. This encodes CASSLATGVGPYEQYF.

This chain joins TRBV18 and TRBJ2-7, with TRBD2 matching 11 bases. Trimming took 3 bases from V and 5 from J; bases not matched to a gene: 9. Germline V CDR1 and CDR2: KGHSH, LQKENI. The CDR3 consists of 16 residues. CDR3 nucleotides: TGTGCCAGCTCACCGACAACTAGCGGGAGTTTAAACGAGCAGTACTTC. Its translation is CASSPTTSGSLNEQYF.

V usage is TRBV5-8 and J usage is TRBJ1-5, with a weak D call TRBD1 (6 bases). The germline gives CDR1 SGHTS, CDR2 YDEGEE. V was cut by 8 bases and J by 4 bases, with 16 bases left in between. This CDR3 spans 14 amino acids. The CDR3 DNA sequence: TGTGCCAGTGGGACGGAGGGGGGGAATCAGCCCCAGCATTTT. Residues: CASGTEGGNQPQHF.

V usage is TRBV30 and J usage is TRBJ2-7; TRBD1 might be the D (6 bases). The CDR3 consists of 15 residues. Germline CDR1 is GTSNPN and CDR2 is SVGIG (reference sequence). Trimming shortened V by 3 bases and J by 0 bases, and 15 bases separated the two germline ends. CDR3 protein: CAWSHEGVGSYEQYF. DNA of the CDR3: TGTGCCTGGAGCCACGAGGGGGTTGGCTCCTACGAGCAGTACTTC.

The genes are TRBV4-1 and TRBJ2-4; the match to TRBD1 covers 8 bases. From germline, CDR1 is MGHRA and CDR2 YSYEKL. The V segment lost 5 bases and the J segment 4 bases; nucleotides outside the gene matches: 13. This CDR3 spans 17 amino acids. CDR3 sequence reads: CASSDTGGALGKNIQYF. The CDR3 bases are TGCGCCAGCAGCGATACAGGGGGTGCCCTAGGTAAAAACATTCAGTACTTC.

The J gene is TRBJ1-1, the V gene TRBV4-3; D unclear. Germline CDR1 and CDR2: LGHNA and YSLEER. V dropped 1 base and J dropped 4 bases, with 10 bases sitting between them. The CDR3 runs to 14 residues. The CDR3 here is CASSQGQRSTEAFF. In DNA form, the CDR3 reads TGCGCCAGCAGCCAAGGGCAACGAAGCACTGAAGCTTTCTTT.

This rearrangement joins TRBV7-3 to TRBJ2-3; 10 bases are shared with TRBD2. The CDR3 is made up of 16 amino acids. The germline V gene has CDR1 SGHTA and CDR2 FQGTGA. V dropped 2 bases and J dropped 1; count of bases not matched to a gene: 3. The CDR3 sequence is CASSLLAGVGTDTQYF. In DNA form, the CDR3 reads TGTGCCAGCAGCTTACTAGCGGGAGTGGGCACAGATACGCAGTATTTT.

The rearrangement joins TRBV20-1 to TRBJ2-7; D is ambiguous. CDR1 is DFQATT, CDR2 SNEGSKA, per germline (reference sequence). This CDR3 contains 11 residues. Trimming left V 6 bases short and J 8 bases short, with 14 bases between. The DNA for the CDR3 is TGCAGTGCCATAGCCGAGAAACAGCAGTACTTC. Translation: CSAIAEKQQYF.

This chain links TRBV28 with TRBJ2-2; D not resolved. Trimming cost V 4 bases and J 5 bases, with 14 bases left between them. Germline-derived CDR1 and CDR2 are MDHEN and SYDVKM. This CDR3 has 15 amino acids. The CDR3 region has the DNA TGTGCCAGCAGTTCCGCGGAATGGGGAACCGGGGAGCTGTTTTTT. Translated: CASSSAEWGTGELFF.